The 13 T cell receptor beta chains below come from one sample, sequenced in a study of regulatory T cells in long-lasting Graves disease. Time point described: newly diagnosed GD, antithyroid drugs for less than 3 months. Extracted PBMC RNA gave rise to the TCR library. Libraries of TCR beta came from iRepertoire HTBI primers plus Arm-PCR of CDR3 regions. TCRdb re-analysed the multiplex PCR reads in MiXCR, keeping a single row per CDR3 protein. The sample includes about 530,000 distinct CDR3 sequences, roughly a sixth seen only once; the top ten take 20% to 25%. Another study also made use of these data, one on T cells in Graves' hyperthyroidism and ophthalmopathy.

The material sequenced was peripheral blood mononuclear cells (PBMCs), taken at new diagnosis, from a patient treated with antithyroid drugs. Receptors originate from a woman aged 35-65 years with Graves disease.

The chain recombines TRBV5-1 with TRBJ2-1; 10 bases fit TRBD2. Germline CDR1 SGHRS, CDR2 YFSETQ. With 1 base clipped from V and 0 bases from J, the junction kept 4 bases outside the gene matches. The CDR3 has 17 residues. The CDR3 region is CASSLPVAGGSYNEQFF. The CDR3 DNA reads as TGCGCCAGCAGCTTGCCTGTAGCGGGGGGCTCCTACAATGAGCAGTTCTTC.

V gene TRBV7-9 combines with J gene TRBJ2-1; D ambiguous. CDR3 length: 15 residues. Per the germline V gene, CDR1 is SEHNR and CDR2 is FQNEAQ (reference sequence). V lost 0 bases, J lost 8 bases, and 14 bases lay in between. DNA of the CDR3: TGTGCCAGCAGCTTAGCGAGGAACGTTCTCGATGAGCAGTTCTTC. Amino acid sequence: CASSLARNVLDEQFF.

This chain joins TRBV7-6 and TRBJ2-5; 11 bases map to TRBD2. This CDR3 region has 19 residues. CDR1 is SGHVS and CDR2 is FNYEAQ in the germline V gene. V shed 0 bases, J shed 5 bases, and the junction held 14 bases outside the gene matches. CDR3 residues: CASSLAMTSGTLPQETQYF. CDR3 DNA sequence: TGTGCCAGCAGCTTAGCGATGACTAGCGGGACCTTACCCCAGGAGACCCAGTACTTC. Full variable domain (rest looked up from reference TRBV7-6 and TRBJ2-5): GAGVSQSPRYKVTKRGQDVALRCDPISGHVSLYWYRQALGQGPEFLTYFNYEAQQDKSGLPNDRFSAERPEGSISTLTIQRTEQRDSAMYRCASSLAMTSGTLPQETQYFGPGTRLLVL.

This clonotype was detected many times. The genes are TRBV6-1 and TRBJ1-2, with 9 bases identical to TRBD1. Germline CDR1 is MNHNS and CDR2 is SASEGT. V shed 6 bases, J shed 2 bases, and the junction held 7 bases outside the gene matches. This CDR3 is 15 amino acids long. The DNA of the CDR3 is TGTGCCAGCAGAGACAACAGGGGGCGGAACTATGGCTACACCTTC. This sequence encodes CASRDNRGRNYGYTF.

The chain carries TRBV3-1 and TRBJ2-5, with 8 bases identical to TRBD2. The J segment lost 4 bases and the V segment lost 4 bases, leaving 14 bases of the junction unmatched. The CDR3 has 17 residues. CDR1 is LGHDT and CDR2 is YNNKEL in the germline V gene (reference sequence). CDR3 in DNA: TGTGCCAGCAGCCCCCCGCGTAGCGGGGCCAAACCAGAGACCCAGTACTTC. Amino acid sequence: CASSPPRSGAKPETQYF.

The table lists this clonotype with many counts. The CDR3 DNA follows: TGTGCCAGCGCGTGGGGGTATGGCAATCAGCCCCAGCATTTT. Its protein product is CASAWGYGNQPQHF. The rearrangement links TRBV12-3 or TRBV12-4 to TRBJ1-5, with TRBD1 as a possible D gene (5 bases). There are 14 residues in the CDR3. V was clipped by 8 bases and J by 2 bases, with 13 bases between them.

The CDR3 DNA is TGCAGTGCCGATTCCGGGACAGGGGTCGAGACCCAGTACTTC. It encodes CSADSGTGVETQYF. J is TRBJ2-1 and V is TRBV20-1, with TRBD1 matching 10 bases. The end of the DNA fits TRBJ2-5 better, so the J call may be wrong. The V gene's germline CDR1 is DFQATT and CDR2 SNEGSKA (reference sequence). This CDR3 has 14 residues.

This clonotype came up many times. The chain is built from TRBV2 and TRBJ1-1; 7 positions agree with TRBD1. The germline V gene encodes CDR1 SNHLY and CDR2 FYNNEI. CDR3 length equals 16 residues. V lost 7 bases and J lost 5; bases outside the gene matches: 16. CDR3 protein: CASTLTGTWGETEAFF. The CDR3 DNA reads as TGTGCCAGCACCCTGACAGGGACTTGGGGTGAAACTGAAGCTTTCTTT.

This clonotype was counted only a few times. J is TRBJ2-3 and V is TRBV10-3, with D possibly being TRBD1 (6 bases). The germline V gene encodes CDR1 ENHRY and CDR2 SYGVKD. The CDR3 runs to 14 residues. The V and J ends lost 0 bases and 5 bases respectively, with 9 bases between them. The CDR3 DNA reads TGTGCCATCAGTGAGTCGCGAGGGGGAGATACGCAGTATTTT. This translates into CAISESRGGDTQYF.

This clonotype was seen many times. J is TRBJ1-2 and V is TRBV7-8; the D gene is possibly TRBD1 (5 bases). CDR1 and CDR2 from the germline V gene are SGHVS and FQNEAQ. The CDR3 covers 13 residues. Trimming stripped 0 bases from V and 8 bases from J, with 10 bases between. The CDR3 region is CASSLAAGKGYTF. The CDR3 nucleotides read TGTGCCAGCAGCTTAGCGGCAGGGAAAGGCTACACCTTC.

This clonotype was observed a handful of times. The V call is TRBV5-8, the J call TRBJ1-4; 11 bases align to TRBD1. Losses at the gene ends were 4 bases for V and 2 bases for J; bases not matched to a gene: 7. This CDR3 has 17 residues. CDR1 SGHTS and CDR2 YDEGEE come from the germline V gene. CDR3 amino acids: CASSKGQGGATNEKLFF. The CDR3 nucleotides are TGTGCCAGCAGCAAGGGACAGGGGGGAGCTACTAATGAAAAACTGTTTTTT.

Many counts were recorded for this clonotype. The chain employs TRBV30 and TRBJ2-5, with TRBD1 matching over 8 bases. Germline V gene sequence: CDR1 GTSNPN, CDR2 SVGIG (reference sequence). The CDR3 has 12 amino acids. The ends lost 5 bases at V and 5 bases at J; junction bases unmatched: 4. The DNA of the CDR3 is TGTGCCTGGTCGTCAGGGGGCGAGACCCAGTACTTC. Its translation is CAWSSGGETQYF.

This clonotype appeared a few times. This sequence joins TRBV20-1 and TRBJ2-1, with D perhaps matching TRBD1 (6 bases). The V gene's germline CDR1 is DFQATT and CDR2 SNEGSKA (reference sequence). This CDR3 is built from 15 residues. V was trimmed by 3 bases and J by 0 bases, leaving 12 bases between them. The CDR3 nucleotides read TGCAGTGCTAGTCGGCCAGGGGCCTCCTACAATGAGCAGTTCTTC. Translating it yields CSASRPGASYNEQFF.